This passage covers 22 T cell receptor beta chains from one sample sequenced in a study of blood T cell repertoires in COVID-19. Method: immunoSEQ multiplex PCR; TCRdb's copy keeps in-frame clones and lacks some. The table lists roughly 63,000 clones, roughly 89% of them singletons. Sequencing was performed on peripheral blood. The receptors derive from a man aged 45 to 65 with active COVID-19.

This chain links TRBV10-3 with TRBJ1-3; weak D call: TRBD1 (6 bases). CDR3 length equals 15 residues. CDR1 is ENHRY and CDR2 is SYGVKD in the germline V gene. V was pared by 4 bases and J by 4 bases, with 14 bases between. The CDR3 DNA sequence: TGTGCCATCAGTGCACAGGGAAACCCCGGAAACACCATATATTTT. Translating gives CAISAQGNPGNTIYF.

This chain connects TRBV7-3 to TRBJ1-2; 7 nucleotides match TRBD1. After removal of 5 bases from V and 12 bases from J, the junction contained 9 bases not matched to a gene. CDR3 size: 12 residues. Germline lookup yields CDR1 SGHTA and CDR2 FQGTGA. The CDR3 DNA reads TGTGCCAGCAGCCCGCGGGACAGACGTGACACCTTC. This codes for CASSPRDRRDTF.

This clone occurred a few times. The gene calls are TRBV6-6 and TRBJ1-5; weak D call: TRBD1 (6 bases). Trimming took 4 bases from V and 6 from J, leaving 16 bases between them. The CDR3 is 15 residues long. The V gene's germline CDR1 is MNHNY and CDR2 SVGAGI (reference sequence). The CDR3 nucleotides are TGTGCCAGCAGTTCTCCTGACAGGATGGGTCAGCCCCAGCATTTT. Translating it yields CASSSPDRMGQPQHF.

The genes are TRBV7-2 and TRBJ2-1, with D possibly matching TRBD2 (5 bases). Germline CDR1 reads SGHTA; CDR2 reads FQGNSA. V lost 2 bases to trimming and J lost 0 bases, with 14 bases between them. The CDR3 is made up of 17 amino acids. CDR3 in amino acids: CASSLRGSWNSYNEQFF. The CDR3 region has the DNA TGTGCCAGCAGCTTACGGGGTTCTTGGAACTCCTACAATGAGCAGTTCTTC.

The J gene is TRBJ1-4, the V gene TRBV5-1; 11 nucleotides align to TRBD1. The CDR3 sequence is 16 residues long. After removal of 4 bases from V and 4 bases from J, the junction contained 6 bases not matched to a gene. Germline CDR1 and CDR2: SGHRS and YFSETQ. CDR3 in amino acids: CASSPGQGGLNEKLFF. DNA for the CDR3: TGCGCCAGCAGCCCGGGACAGGGGGGGCTTAATGAAAAACTGTTTTTT. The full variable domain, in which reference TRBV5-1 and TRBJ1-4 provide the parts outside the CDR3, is KAGVTQTPRYLIKTRGQQVTLSCSPISGHRSVSWYQQTPGQGLQFLFEYFSETQRNKGNFPGRFSGRQFSNSRSEMNVSTLELGDSALYLCASSPGQGGLNEKLFFGSGTQLSVL.

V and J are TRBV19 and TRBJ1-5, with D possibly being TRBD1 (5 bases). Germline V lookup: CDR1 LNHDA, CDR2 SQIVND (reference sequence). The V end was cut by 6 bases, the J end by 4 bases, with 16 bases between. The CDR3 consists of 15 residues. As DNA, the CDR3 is TGTGCCAGTAGGAATGGGGGGGGAGTAAATCAGCCCCAGCATTTT. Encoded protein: CASRNGGGVNQPQHF.

In nucleotides, the CDR3 is TGCGCCAGCAGTCGTAGGACTAGCGGACAAGCGGTAAGCTCCTACAATGAGCAGTTCTTC. It encodes CASSRRTSGQAVSSYNEQFF. This chain links TRBV4-1 with TRBJ2-1; 10 bases map to TRBD2. The CDR3 spans 20 residues. V was clipped by 6 bases and J by 0 bases; unmatched bases: 17. CDR1 is MGHRA and CDR2 is YSYEKL in the germline V gene.

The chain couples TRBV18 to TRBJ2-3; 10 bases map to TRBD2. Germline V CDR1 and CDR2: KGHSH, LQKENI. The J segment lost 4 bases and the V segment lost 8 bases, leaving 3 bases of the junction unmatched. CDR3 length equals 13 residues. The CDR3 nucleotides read TGTGCCAGCAGCGGGGGGGCCCCAGATACGCAGTATTTT. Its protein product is CASSGGAPDTQYF.

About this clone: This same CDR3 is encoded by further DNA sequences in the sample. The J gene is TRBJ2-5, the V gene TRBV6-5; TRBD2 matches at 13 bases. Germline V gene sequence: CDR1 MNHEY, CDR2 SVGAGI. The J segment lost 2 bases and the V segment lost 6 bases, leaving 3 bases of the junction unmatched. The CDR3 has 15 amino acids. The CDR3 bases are TGTGCCAGCAGAAGACTAGCGGGGGGACAAGAGACCCAGTACTTC. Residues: CASRRLAGGQETQYF.

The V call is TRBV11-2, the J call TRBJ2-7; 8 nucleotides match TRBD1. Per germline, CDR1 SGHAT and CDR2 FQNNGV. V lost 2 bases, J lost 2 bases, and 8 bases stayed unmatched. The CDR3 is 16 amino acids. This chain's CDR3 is CASSLRSGTGTYEQYF. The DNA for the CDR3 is TGTGCCAGCAGCTTACGATCCGGGACAGGAACCTACGAGCAGTACTTC.

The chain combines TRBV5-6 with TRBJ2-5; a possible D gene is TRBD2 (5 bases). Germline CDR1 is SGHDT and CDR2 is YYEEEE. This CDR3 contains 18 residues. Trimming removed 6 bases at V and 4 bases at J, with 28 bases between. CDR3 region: CASTSGRSLNYGVETQYF. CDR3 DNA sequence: TGTGCCAGCACCTCAGGCAGGTCCTTAAACTACGGGGTAGAGACCCAGTACTTC.

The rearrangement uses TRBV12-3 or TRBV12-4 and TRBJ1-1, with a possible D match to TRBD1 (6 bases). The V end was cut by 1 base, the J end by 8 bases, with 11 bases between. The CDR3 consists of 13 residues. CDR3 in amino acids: CASSLVGQPEAFF. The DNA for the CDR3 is TGTGCCAGCAGTTTAGTCGGACAGCCCGAAGCTTTCTTT.

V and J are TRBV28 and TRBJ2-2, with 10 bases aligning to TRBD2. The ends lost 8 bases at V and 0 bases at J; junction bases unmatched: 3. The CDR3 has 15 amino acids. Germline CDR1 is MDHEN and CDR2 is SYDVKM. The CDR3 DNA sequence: TGTGCCAGCGGAGCGGGGGGGGCGAACACCGGGGAGCTGTTTTTT. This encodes CASGAGGANTGELFF.

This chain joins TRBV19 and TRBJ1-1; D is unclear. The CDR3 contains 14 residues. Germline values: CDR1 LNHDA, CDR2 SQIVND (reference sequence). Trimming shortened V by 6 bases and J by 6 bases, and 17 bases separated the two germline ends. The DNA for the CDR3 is TGTGCCAGTAGCCGTGGGTCGGGTATCCCTGAAGCTTTCTTT. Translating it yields CASSRGSGIPEAFF.

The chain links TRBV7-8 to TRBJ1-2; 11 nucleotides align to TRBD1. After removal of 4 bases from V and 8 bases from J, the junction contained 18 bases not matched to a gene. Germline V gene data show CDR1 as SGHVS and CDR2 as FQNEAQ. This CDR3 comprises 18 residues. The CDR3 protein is CASSSPVGQGGYYSGYTF. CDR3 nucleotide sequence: TGTGCCAGCAGCTCCCCGGTGGGACAGGGGGGATACTATTCCGGCTACACCTTC.

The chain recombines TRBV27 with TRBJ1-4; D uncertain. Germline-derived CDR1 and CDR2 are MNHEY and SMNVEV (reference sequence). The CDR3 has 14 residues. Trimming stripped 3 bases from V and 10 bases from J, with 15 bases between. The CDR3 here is CASSFGLLMGKLFF. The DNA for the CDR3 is TGTGCCAGCAGTTTTGGACTCCTAATGGGAAAACTGTTTTTT.

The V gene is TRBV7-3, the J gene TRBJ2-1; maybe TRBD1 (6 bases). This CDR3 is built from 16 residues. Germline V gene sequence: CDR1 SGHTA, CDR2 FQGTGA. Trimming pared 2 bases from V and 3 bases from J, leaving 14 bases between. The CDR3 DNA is TGTGCCAGCAGCTTACGGGGTGGGGGACACTACAATGAGCAGTTCTTC. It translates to CASSLRGGGHYNEQFF.

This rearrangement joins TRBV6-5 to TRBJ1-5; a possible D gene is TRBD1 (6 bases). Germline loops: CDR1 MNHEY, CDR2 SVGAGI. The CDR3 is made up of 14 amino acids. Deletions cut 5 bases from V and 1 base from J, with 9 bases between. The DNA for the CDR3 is TGTGCCAGCAGTAACAGGGACAGCAATCAGCCCCAGCATTTT. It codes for CASSNRDSNQPQHF.

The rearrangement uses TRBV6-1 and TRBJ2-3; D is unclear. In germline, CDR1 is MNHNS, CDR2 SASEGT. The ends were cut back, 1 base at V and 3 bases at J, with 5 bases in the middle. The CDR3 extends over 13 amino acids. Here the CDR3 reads CASSEVRTDTQYF. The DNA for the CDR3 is TGTGCCAGCAGTGAAGTCCGGACAGATACGCAGTATTTT.

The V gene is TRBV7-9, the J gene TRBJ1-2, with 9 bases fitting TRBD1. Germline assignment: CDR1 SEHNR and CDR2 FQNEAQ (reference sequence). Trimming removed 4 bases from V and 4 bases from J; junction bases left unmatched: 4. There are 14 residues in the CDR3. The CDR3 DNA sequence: TGTGCCAGCAGCTCTCAGACAGGGGGCTATGGCTACACCTTC. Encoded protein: CASSSQTGGYGYTF.

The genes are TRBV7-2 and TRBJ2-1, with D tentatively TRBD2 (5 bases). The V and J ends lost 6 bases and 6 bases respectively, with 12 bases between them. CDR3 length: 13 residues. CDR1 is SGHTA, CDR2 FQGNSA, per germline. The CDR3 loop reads CASRPPGSNEQFF. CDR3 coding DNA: TGTGCCAGCAGACCTCCTGGGAGCAATGAGCAGTTCTTC.

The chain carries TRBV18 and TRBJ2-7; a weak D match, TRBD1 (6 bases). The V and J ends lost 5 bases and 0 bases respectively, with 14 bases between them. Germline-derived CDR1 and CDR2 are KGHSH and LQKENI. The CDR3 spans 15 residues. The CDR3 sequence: CASSSSGASSYEQYF. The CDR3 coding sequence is TGTGCCAGCTCATCCTCAGGGGCCAGCTCCTACGAGCAGTACTTC.